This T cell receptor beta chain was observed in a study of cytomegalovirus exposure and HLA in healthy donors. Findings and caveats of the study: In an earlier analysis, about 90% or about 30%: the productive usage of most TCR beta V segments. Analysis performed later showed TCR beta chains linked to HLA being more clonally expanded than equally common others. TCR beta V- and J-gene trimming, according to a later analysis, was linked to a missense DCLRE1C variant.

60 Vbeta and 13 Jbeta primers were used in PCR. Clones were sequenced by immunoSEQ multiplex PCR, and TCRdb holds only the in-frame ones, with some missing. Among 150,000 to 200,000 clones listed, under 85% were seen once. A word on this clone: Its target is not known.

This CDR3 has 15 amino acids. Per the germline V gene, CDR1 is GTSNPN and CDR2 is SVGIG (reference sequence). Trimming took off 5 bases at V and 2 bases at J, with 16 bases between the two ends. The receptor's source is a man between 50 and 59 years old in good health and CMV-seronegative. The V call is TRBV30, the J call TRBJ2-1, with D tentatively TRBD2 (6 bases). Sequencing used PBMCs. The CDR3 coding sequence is TGTGCCTGGGGGCGTGGAGCGGGCGCCTACAATGAGCAGTTCTTC. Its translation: CAWGRGAGAYNEQFF.